The rows below give T cell receptor beta chains drawn from one sample of a study of OX40 agonist ivuxolimab in advanced cancers. Libraries were prepared by immunoSEQ multiplex PCR; TCRdb keeps only in-frame clonotypes and omits some of them. The sample consists of almost 85,000 clones, 86% of them appearing once. The sample in question was CD4+ or CD8+ T cells sorted from blood, obtained in a trial of the OX40 agonist ivuxolimab. The receptors come from an adult with an advanced solid tumor such as melanoma, head and neck, liver or kidney cancer. The CDR3 runs from the conserved cysteine through the conserved F or W. D genes are given only for firm matches. Not all rows give a size; the values are once, few, many and, for expanded clones, a class.

v_call	j_call	d_call	clone_size	cdr3_nt	cdr3_aa
TRBV11-1	TRBJ1-2	-	-	TGTGCCAGCAGCTTAGGTGAGGGGATCGGCCATGGCTACACCTTC	CASSLGEGIGHGYTF
TRBV19	TRBJ1-2	-	-	TGTGCCAGTAGTATAGATCCTGGACTTGCCTATGGCTACACCTTC	CASSIDPGLAYGYTF
TRBV5-1	TRBJ2-2	-	-	TGCGCCAGCACCACTAACACCGGGGAGCTGTTTTTT	CASTTNTGELFF
TRBV5-4	TRBJ2-2	-	-	TGTGCCAGCAGCTTGACGGGAGAGGACACCGGGGAGCTGTTTTTT	CASSLTGEDTGELFF
TRBV19	TRBJ1-5	TRBD1	-	TGTGCCACCAGGCAAGAGGGGGCGTTAAATCAGCCCCAGCATTTT	CATRQEGALNQPQHF
TRBV7-3	TRBJ2-4	-	-	TGTGCCAGCAGCTCCGGGAGCGGAGTTCAGTACTTC	CASSSGSGVQYF
TRBV6-5	TRBJ2-5	-	-	TGTGCCAGCAGTTACACCCACGAAGAGACCCAGTACTTC	CASSYTHEETQYF
TRBV5-1	TRBJ1-5	-	-	TGCGCCAGCAGCTTGGTTTCAAGGGCAGCCGGTCAGCCCCAGCATTTT	CASSLVSRAAGQPQHF
TRBV7-6	TRBJ1-1	TRBD1	-	TGTGCCAGCAGCTTAGGCGGACAGGGAAGAACTGAAGCTTTCTTT	CASSLGGQGRTEAFF
TRBV7-2	TRBJ1-6	-	once	TGTGCCAGCAGCTTTCTGCCAGGGGAACGGAATTCACCCCTCCACTTT	CASSFLPGERNSPLHF
TRBV7-9	TRBJ1-4	-	-	TGTGCCAGCAGCTTAGGTGCGGATGCAACTAATGAAAAACTGTTTTTT	CASSLGADATNEKLFF
TRBV21-1	TRBJ2-4	-	-	TGTGCCAGCAGCAAAGAGTGGAGGGCGGACTATCCAGACCACCAGGACATTCAGTACTTC	CASSKEWRADYPDHQDIQYF
TRBV5-1	TRBJ2-7	TRBD1	-	TGCGCCAGCAGCTCAGGACAGGTTAGGAACGAGCAGTACTTC	CASSSGQVRNEQYF
TRBV7-2	TRBJ1-5	-	once	TGTGCCAGCAGCTTAGTAGGAGGAGGCAATCAGCCCCAGCATTTT	CASSLVGGGNQPQHF
TRBV27	TRBJ1-1	-	-	TGTGCCAGCAGTAGCTTTAAGGAAGGTCTAAACACTGAAGCTTTCTTT	CASSSFKEGLNTEAFF
TRBV2	TRBJ2-5	-	-	TGTGCCAGCAGTGATAGAAGCGTCGAGACCCAGTACTTC	CASSDRSVETQYF
TRBV15	TRBJ2-7	TRBD2	-	TGTGCCACCAGCAGAGCTCCCGGGACTAGCGGGAGATACGAGCAGTACTTC	CATSRAPGTSGRYEQYF
TRBV29-1	TRBJ2-7	TRBD1	-	TGCAGCGTTCTCAGGGGGCCGGGGGAGCAGTACTTC	CSVLRGPGEQYF
TRBV11-3	TRBJ2-1	-	-	TGTGCCAGCAGCTTAGAACATAATGAGCAGTTCTTC	CASSLEHNEQFF